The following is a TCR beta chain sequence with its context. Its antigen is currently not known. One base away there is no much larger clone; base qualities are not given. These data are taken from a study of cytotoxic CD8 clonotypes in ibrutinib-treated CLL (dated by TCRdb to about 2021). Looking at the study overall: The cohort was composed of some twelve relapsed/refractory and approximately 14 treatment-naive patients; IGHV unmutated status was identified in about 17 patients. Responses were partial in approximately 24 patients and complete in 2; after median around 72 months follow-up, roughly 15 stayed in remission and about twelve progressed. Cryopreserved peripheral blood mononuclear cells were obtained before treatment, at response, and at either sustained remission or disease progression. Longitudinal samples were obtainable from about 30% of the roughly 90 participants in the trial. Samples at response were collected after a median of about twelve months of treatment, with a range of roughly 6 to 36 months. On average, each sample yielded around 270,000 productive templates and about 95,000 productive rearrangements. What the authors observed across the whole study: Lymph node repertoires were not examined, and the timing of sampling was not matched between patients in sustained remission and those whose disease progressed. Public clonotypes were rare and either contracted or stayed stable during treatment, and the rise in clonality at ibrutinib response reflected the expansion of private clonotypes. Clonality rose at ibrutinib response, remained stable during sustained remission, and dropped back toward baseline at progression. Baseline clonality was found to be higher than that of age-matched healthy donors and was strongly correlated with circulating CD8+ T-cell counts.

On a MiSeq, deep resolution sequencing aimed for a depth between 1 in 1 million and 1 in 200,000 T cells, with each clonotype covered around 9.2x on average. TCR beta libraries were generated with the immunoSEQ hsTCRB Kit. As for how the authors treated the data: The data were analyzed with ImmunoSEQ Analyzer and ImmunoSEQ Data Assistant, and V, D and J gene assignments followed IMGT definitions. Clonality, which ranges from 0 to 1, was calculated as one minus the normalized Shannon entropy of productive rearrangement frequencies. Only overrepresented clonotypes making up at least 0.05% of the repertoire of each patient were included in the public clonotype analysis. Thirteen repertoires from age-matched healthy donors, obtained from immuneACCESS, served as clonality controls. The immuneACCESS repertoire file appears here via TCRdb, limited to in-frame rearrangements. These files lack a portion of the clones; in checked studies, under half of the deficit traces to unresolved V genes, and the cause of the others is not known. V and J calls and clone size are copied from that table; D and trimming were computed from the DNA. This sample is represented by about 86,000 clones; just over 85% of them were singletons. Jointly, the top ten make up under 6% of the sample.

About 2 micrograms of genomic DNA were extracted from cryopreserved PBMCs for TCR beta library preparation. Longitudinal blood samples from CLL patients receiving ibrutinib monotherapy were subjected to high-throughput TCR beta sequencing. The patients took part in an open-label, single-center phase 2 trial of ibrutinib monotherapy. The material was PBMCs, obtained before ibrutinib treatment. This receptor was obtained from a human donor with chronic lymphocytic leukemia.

At the DNA level, the sequence is TGTGCCAGCAGCGCTGGGACAGGGAGTTGGGAGACCCAGTACTTC. This codes for CASSAGTGSWETQYF. The chain links TRBV9 with TRBJ2-5; TRBD1 matches 9 bases in the middle. CDR3 length: 15 amino acids, cysteine to phenylalanine. Only the CDR3 portion is preserved as DNA: 45 bases, with reading frame beginning at the first base. Germline trimming amounts to 3 bases on V and 5 bases on J, with 8 as the count of junction bases outside the gene matches. From a lookup of the germline V gene, CDR1 and CDR2 are SGDLS and YYNGEE.